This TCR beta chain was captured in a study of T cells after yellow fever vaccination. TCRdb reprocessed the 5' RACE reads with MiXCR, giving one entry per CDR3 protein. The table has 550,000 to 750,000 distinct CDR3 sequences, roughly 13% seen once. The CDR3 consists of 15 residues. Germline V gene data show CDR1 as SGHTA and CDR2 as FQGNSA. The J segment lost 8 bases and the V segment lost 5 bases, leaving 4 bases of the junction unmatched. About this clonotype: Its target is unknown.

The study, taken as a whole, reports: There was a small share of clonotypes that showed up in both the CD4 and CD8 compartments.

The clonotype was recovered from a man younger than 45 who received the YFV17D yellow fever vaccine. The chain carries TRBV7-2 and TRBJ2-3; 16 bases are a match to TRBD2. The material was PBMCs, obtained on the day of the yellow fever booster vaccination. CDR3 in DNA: TGTGCCAGCAGCCAGGGACTAGCGGGAGGGCTTACGCAGTATTTT. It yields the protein CASSQGLAGGLTQYF.